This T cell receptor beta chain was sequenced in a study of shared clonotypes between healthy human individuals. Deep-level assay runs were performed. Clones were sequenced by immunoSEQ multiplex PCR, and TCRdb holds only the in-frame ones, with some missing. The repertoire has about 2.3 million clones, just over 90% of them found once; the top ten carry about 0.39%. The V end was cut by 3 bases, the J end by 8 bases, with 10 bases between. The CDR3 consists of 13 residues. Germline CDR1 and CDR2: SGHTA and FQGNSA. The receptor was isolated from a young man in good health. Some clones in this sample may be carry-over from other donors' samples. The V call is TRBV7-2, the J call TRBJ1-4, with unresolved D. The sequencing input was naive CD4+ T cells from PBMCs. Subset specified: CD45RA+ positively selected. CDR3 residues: CASSLVQSEKLFF. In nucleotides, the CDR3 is TGTGCCAGCAGCTTGGTGCAATCGGAAAAACTGTTTTTT.